This T cell receptor (beta chain) stems from a study of response to subunit inactivated influenza vaccine. The study, taken as a whole, reports: Each seasonal influenza vaccination recruits few new T cells, the authors suggested.

This CDR3 is 15 amino acids long. Trimming cost V 4 bases and J 1 base; bases outside gene matches: 4. Germline loops: CDR1 SGHTA, CDR2 FQGNSA. In this sample, this clonotype turned up a few times. Antigen specificity is unknown. Via MiXCR, TCRdb re-called the RT-PCR reads, giving one row per CDR3 protein. The sample carries around 790,000 distinct CDR3 sequences, 21% recorded once. Sample: PBMCs from blood, taken 5 days after vaccination. The chain uses TRBV7-2 and TRBJ2-7, with TRBD1 matching 10 bases. This receptor was obtained from a man aged 50 to 59 who received an inactivated influenza vaccine. CDR3 coding DNA: TGTGCCAGCAGCTGGGACAGGGGCTATTCCTACGAGCAGTACTTC. Its translation: CASSWDRGYSYEQYF.